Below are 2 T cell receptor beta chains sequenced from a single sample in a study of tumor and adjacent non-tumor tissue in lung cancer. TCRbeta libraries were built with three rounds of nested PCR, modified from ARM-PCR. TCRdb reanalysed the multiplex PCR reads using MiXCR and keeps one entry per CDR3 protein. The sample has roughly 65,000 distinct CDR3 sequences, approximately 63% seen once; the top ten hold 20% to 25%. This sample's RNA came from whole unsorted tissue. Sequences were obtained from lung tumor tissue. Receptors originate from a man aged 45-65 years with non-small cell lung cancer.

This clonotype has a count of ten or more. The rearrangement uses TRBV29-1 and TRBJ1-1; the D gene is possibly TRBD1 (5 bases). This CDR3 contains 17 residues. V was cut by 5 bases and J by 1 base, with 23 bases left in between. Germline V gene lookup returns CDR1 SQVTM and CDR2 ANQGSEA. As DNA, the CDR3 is TGCAGCGTTTGGCCCCTCAGAATCCGGGACGGGAACACTGAAGCTTTCTTT. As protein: CSVWPLRIRDGNTEAFF.

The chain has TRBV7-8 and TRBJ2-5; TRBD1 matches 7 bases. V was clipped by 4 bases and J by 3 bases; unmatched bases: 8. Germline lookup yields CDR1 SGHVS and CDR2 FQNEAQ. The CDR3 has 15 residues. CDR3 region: CASSSSRGYEETQYF. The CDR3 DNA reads TGTGCCAGCAGCTCAAGCAGGGGGTACGAAGAGACCCAGTACTTC.